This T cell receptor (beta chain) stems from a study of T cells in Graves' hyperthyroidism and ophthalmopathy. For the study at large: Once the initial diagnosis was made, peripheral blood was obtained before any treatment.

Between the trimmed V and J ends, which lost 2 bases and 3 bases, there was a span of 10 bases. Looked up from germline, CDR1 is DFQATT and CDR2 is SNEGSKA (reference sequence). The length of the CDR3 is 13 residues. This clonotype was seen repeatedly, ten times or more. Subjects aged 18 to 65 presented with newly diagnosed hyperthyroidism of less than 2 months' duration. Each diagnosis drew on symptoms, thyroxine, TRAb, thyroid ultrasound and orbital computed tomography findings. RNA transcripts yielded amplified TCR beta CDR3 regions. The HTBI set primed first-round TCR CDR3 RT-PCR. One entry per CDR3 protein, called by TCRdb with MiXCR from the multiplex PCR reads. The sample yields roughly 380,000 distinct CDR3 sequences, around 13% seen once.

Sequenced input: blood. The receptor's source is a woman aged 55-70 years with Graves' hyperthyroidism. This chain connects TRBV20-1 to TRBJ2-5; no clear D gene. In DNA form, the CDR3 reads TGCAGTGCTAGACCACTCGGCAAAGAGACCCAGTACTTC. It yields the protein CSARPLGKETQYF.